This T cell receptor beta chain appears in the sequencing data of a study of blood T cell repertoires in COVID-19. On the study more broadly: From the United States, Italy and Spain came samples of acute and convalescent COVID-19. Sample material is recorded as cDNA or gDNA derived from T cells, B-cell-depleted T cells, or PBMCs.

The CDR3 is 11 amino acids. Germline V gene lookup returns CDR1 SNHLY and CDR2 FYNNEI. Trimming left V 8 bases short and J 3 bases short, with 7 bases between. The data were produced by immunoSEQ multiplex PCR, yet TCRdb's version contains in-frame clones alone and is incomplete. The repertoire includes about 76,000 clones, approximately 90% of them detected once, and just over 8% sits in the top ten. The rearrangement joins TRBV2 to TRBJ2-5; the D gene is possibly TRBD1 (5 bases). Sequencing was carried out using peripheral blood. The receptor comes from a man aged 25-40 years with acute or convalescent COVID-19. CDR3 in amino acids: CASLREETQYF. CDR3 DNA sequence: TGTGCCAGCCTCAGGGAAGAGACCCAGTACTTC.